What follows are 22 T cell receptor beta chains derived from one specimen sequenced in a study of OX40 agonist ivuxolimab in advanced cancers. Repertoires were generated with immunoSEQ multiplex PCR, while TCRdb's copy carries only in-frame clones and drops some. This sample has around 50,000 clones; over 60% occur once, and the top ten carry around 2.5%. Sequences were derived from CD4+ or CD8+ T cells sorted from blood, sampled in a trial of the OX40 agonist ivuxolimab. These receptors were collected from an adult with an advanced solid tumor such as melanoma, head and neck, liver or kidney cancer.

This chain links TRBV7-9 with TRBJ2-1; 9 bases align to TRBD2. The germline V gene encodes CDR1 SEHNR and CDR2 FQNEAQ (reference sequence). V gave up 4 bases and J gave up 3 bases; unmatched junction bases: 4. CDR3 size: 15 residues. The CDR3 here is CASSWTSAGYNEQFF. The CDR3 DNA is TGTGCCAGCAGCTGGACTAGCGCTGGCTACAATGAGCAGTTCTTC.

The chain couples TRBV28 to TRBJ2-7; D gene ambiguous. This CDR3 has 15 amino acids. Germline V gene data show CDR1 as MDHEN and CDR2 as SYDVKM. Trimming took off 2 bases at V and 2 bases at J, with 13 bases between the two ends. The CDR3 coding sequence is TGTGCCAGCAGTTTAGCGGACGCTGGCGCCTACGAGCAGTACTTC. It is translated as CASSLADAGAYEQYF.

The CDR3 is CASSSRGEPQHF. The CDR3 bases are TGTGCCAGCTCGTCCAGGGGAGAGCCCCAGCATTTT. V gene TRBV18 combines with J gene TRBJ1-5, with a tentative D call TRBD1 (6 bases). Germline loops: CDR1 KGHSH, CDR2 LQKENI. This CDR3 is 12 amino acids long. Trimming removed 6 bases from V and 8 bases from J, with 11 bases in between.

This sequence joins TRBV11-1 and TRBJ2-5; 7 bases line up with TRBD2. Losses at the gene ends were 5 bases for V and 5 bases for J; bases not matched to a gene: 8. Germline V lookup: CDR1 SGHAT, CDR2 FQDESV (reference sequence). There are 14 residues in the CDR3. CDR3 sequence: CASSRLGRSETQYF. CDR3 coding DNA: TGTGCCAGCAGCCGCCTCGGGAGGAGCGAGACCCAGTACTTC.

CDR3 in DNA: TGTGCCAGCAGCTTCCTACTAGCCCGGGAGCAGTTCTTC. Protein sequence: CASSFLLAREQFF. The chain has TRBV5-5 and TRBJ2-1; a weak D match, TRBD2 (6 bases). Per the germline V gene, CDR1 is SGHKS and CDR2 is YYEKEE (reference sequence). V was clipped by 2 bases and J by 10 bases, with 13 bases between them. CDR3 length: 13 amino acids.

Note on this clone: The junction shows a germline mismatch at one end, possibly a read error. This chain uses TRBV7-3 with TRBJ2-2; D is possibly TRBD2 (5 bases). The CDR3 is made up of 15 amino acids. CDR1 is SGHTA and CDR2 is FQGTGA in the germline V gene. CDR3 nucleotide sequence: TGTGCCAGCAGCCGACCCCCAGAGCTACACCGGGGAGCTGTTTTT. It encodes CASSRPPELHRGAVF.

V usage is TRBV19 and J usage is TRBJ2-7; 11 bases agree with TRBD2. This CDR3 region has 15 residues. V shed 4 bases, J shed 4 bases, and the junction held 6 bases outside the gene matches. CDR1 is LNHDA, CDR2 SQIVND, per germline (reference sequence). The CDR3 DNA reads TGTGCCAGTAGTACATCTAGCGGGAGGTCGTACGAGCAGTACTTC. It encodes CASSTSSGRSYEQYF.

This chain uses TRBV21-1 with TRBJ2-5; the table calls TRBD2, which could not be checked here. TRBV21-1 is designated a pseudogene. The CDR3 is made up of 17 amino acids. The CDR3 region is CASSKGVQREGPETQYF. The CDR3 DNA reads TGTGCCAGCAGCAAAGGAGTTCAGCGGGAGGGCCCAGAGACCCAGTACTTC.

The CDR3 sequence: CASSGRQGGADTQYF. For the CDR3, the DNA is TGTGCCAGCAGCGGAAGACAGGGGGGCGCAGATACGCAGTATTTT. The chain has TRBV11-3 and TRBJ2-3, with TRBD1 matching 9 bases. The CDR3 has 15 residues. Per germline, CDR1 SGHNT and CDR2 YENEEA. Trimming removed 5 bases from V and 4 bases from J; junction bases left unmatched: 7. Together with reference TRBV11-3 and TRBJ2-3, the CDR3 gives the full variable domain: EAGVVQSPRYKIIEKKQPVAFWCNPISGHNTLYWYLQNLGQGPELLIRYENEEAVDDSQLPKDRFSAERLKGVDSTLKIQPAELGDSAVYLCASSGRQGGADTQYFGPGTRLTVL.

V gene TRBV12-5 combines with J gene TRBJ1-6; TRBD1 is a possible D gene (6 bases). The CDR3 is 14 residues long. Germline V gives CDR1 LGHNT, CDR2 FRNRAP. Trimming took 3 bases from V and 5 from J, leaving 8 bases between them. The CDR3 loop is CASGLWTDNSPLHF. The CDR3 nucleotides read TGTGCTAGTGGTTTATGGACAGATAATTCACCCCTCCACTTT.

The chain combines TRBV4-1 with TRBJ2-7; 7 positions agree with TRBD2. V dropped 3 bases and J dropped 5; count of bases not matched to a gene: 4. The CDR3 contains 13 residues. Germline CDR1 MGHRA, CDR2 YSYEKL. CDR3 loop: CASSQPGRDEQYF. The CDR3 DNA sequence: TGCGCCAGCAGCCAGCCGGGGAGGGACGAGCAGTACTTC.

This chain joins TRBV11-2 and TRBJ1-2, with D perhaps matching TRBD1 (5 bases). Germline CDR1 and CDR2: SGHAT and FQNNGV. This CDR3 is 17 amino acids long. Trimming took 5 bases from V and 4 from J, leaving 23 bases between them. Written as DNA, the CDR3 is TGTGCCAGCAGCGAAAACGCAGGACAACCCGGATCCTATGGCTACACCTTC. As protein: CASSENAGQPGSYGYTF.

The V and J genes are TRBV18 and TRBJ2-1; D tentatively fits TRBD1 or TRBD2 (5 bases each). Per germline, CDR1 KGHSH and CDR2 LQKENI. Trimming removed 3 bases at V and 4 bases at J, with 13 bases between. The length of the CDR3 is 15 residues. Here the CDR3 DNA reads TGTGCCAGCTCACCTAGTCTGGGGGATTACAATGAGCAGTTCTTC. Translation: CASSPSLGDYNEQFF. Variable domain in full (rest from reference TRBV18 and TRBJ2-1): NAGVMQNPRHLVRRRGQEARLRCSPMKGHSHVYWYRQLPEEGLKFMVYLQKENIIDESGMPKERFSAEFPKEGPSILRIQQVVRGDSAAYFCASSPSLGDYNEQFFGPGTRLTVL.

The V and J genes are TRBV5-1 and TRBJ2-7; 14 bases map to TRBD2. J gave up 4 bases and V 0 bases, and 0 bases lay outside the gene matches. Germline V gene lookup returns CDR1 SGHRS and CDR2 YFSETQ. CDR3 length equals 15 residues. The CDR3 sequence: CASSLGTSGGYEQYF. CDR3 nucleotides: TGCGCCAGCAGCTTGGGGACTAGCGGGGGGTACGAGCAGTACTTC.

The CDR3 protein is CASSIDGTGGITDTQYF. The CDR3 DNA sequence: TGTGCCAGTAGTATTGACGGGACAGGGGGTATAACAGATACGCAGTATTTT. The rearrangement joins TRBV19 to TRBJ2-3; 11 bases fit TRBD1. The germline V gene encodes CDR1 LNHDA and CDR2 SQIVND (reference sequence). V trimming: 3 bases; J trimming: 3 bases; junction bases outside the gene matches: 8. This CDR3 spans 17 amino acids. Full variable domain (outside the CDR3, taken from reference TRBV19 and TRBJ2-3): DGGITQSPKYLFRKEGQNVTLSCEQNLNHDAMYWYRQDPGQGLRLIYYSQIVNDFQKGDIAEGYSVSREKKESFPLTVTSAQKNPTAFYLCASSIDGTGGITDTQYFGPGTRLTVL.

The chain is built from TRBV6-1 and TRBJ2-3; TRBD2 aligns across 14 bases. V lost 4 bases, J lost 8 bases, and 5 bases stayed unmatched. CDR1 is MNHNS and CDR2 is SASEGT in the germline V gene. This CDR3 spans 15 amino acids. DNA for the CDR3: TGTGCCAGCAGTGCCGGGACTAGCGGGAGTGGTACGCAGTATTTT. Its protein is CASSAGTSGSGTQYF.

This clone was recorded only once. This chain uses TRBV5-4 with TRBJ2-7; 12 bases fit TRBD2. The V and J ends lost 0 bases and 6 bases, in that order; junction bases with no gene match: 7. The CDR3 totals 16 residues. Per germline, CDR1 SGHNT and CDR2 YYREEE (reference sequence). As DNA, the CDR3 is TGTGCCAGCAGCTTGGGGCCCCCGACTAGCGGGAGCGAGCAGTACTTC. Its translation is CASSLGPPTSGSEQYF.

This clone was detected a few times. V and J are TRBV18 and TRBJ1-6; D not resolved. Germline CDR1 is KGHSH and CDR2 is LQKENI. V lost 2 bases, J lost 7 bases, and 12 bases lay in between. The CDR3 is made up of 15 amino acids. This chain's CDR3 is CASSPNPAANSPLHF. The CDR3 region has the DNA TGTGCCAGCTCACCAAACCCGGCGGCCAATTCACCCCTCCACTTT.

This chain connects TRBV4-1 to TRBJ2-1, with a tentative D call TRBD2 (6 bases). Trimming took 0 bases from V and 9 from J, leaving 9 bases between them. Germline-derived CDR1 and CDR2 are MGHRA and YSYEKL. The CDR3 spans 13 residues. CDR3 region: CASSQDMRGEQFF. As DNA, the CDR3 is TGCGCCAGCAGCCAAGACATGCGGGGTGAGCAGTTCTTC.

This clone was detected once. The rearrangement links TRBV7-3 to TRBJ2-1, with a possible D match to TRBD2 (6 bases). The V end lost 5 bases, the J end lost 7 bases, and 24 bases lay between the germline ends. The CDR3 is made up of 17 amino acids. From germline, CDR1 is SGHTA and CDR2 FQGTGA. The CDR3 coding sequence is TGTGCCAGCAGCCCACTCGGAGGCAGGAGGGCCCTTAATGAGCAGTTCTTC. Protein sequence: CASSPLGGRRALNEQFF.

V and J are TRBV11-2 and TRBJ2-4; perhaps TRBD1 as D (6 bases). In germline, CDR1 is SGHAT, CDR2 FQNNGV. This CDR3 spans 15 amino acids. Trimming shortened V by 6 bases and J by 8 bases, and 20 bases separated the two germline ends. The CDR3: CASRGLRHRAHIQYF. DNA of the CDR3: TGTGCCAGCAGGGGGCTCAGACACAGGGCCCACATTCAGTACTTC.

Concerning this clone: Other DNA sequences in this sample translate to the same CDR3. This chain joins TRBV5-1 and TRBJ2-5, with D perhaps matching TRBD2 (6 bases). V was cut by 0 bases and J by 1 base, with 7 bases left in between. CDR1 and CDR2 from the germline V gene are SGHRS and YFSETQ. This CDR3 region has 14 residues. The DNA for the CDR3 is TGCGCCAGCAGCTTGGGGGGGGTCCAAGAGACCCAGTACTTC. It encodes CASSLGGVQETQYF.